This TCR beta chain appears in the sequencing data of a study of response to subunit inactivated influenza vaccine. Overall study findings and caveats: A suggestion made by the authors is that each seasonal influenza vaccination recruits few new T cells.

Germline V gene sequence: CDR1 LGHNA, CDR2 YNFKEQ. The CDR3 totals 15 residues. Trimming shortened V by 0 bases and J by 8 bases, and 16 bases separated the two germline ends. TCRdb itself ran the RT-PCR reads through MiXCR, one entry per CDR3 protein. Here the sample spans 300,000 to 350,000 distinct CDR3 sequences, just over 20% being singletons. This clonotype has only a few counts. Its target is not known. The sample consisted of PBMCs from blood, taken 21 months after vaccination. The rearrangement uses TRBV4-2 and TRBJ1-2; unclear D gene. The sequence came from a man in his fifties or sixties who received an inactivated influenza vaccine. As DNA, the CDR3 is TGTGCCAGCAGCCAAGACCTAACATGGGCCCGAGGCTACACCTTC. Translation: CASSQDLTWARGYTF.